The 32 T cell receptor beta chains presented below share a single source sample, sequenced in a study of blood T cells in healthy people across ages (dated by TCRdb to the mid-2010s). The protocol used for the library was 5' RACE. TCRdb shows the sequencer as Illumina HiSeq 2500. A second about 7 to 11 cycle PCR used a sample-barcoded 5' primer and a J-beta primer mix. Starting from the raw public reads, TCRdb applied fastp trimming at Q25, assembled clones with MiXCR and retained in-frame beta chains. Rows matching on CDR3 protein sequence are summarized as one entry with the most common DNA and genes. This sample has hundreds of thousands of distinct CDR3 sequences in its table, and around 42% of those were observed once. The ten largest clonotypes hold roughly a fifth of the sample. Sequencing input: blood. Receptor source: a man in his 60s in good health.

This clonotype showed up just a few times. V usage is TRBV9 and J usage is TRBJ2-7; D ambiguous. Germline V gene data show CDR1 as SGDLS and CDR2 as YYNGEE. The V end was cut by 4 bases, the J end by 4 bases, with 15 bases between. The CDR3 consists of 14 residues. CDR3 nucleotide sequence: TGTGCCAGCAGCCCCCGGAGTGGTGCGTACGAGCAGTACTTC. Its translation is CASSPRSGAYEQYF.

This clonotype has more than one count but fewer than ten. The chain's CDR3 is CSVAGAMTDTQYF. The DNA of the CDR3 is TGCAGCGTCGCAGGGGCAATGACAGATACGCAGTATTTT. The J gene is TRBJ2-3, the V gene TRBV29-1, with TRBD1 as a possible D gene (6 bases). Trimming shortened V by 6 bases and J by 3 bases, and 13 bases separated the two germline ends. This CDR3 has 13 amino acids. CDR1 is SQVTM, CDR2 ANQGSEA, per germline.

The chain combines TRBV24-1 with TRBJ1-1; D is perhaps TRBD1 (5 bases). Germline-derived CDR1 and CDR2 are KGHDR and SFDVKD. Trimming left V 6 bases short and J 4 bases short, with 11 bases between. The CDR3 runs 13 residues. CDR3 nucleotide sequence: TGTGCCACCAGTATGGGGCCGGGCACTGAAGCTTTCTTT. Protein product: CATSMGPGTEAFF.

V gene TRBV29-1 combines with J gene TRBJ1-2, with a weak D call TRBD1 (5 bases). The CDR3 is 13 residues long. The ends were cut back, 4 bases at V and 0 bases at J, with 9 bases in the middle. Germline CDR1 reads SQVTM; CDR2 reads ANQGSEA. The CDR3 nucleotides are TGCAGCGTTGTACAGGCTCCTAACTATGGCTACACCTTC. Amino acid sequence: CSVVQAPNYGYTF.

The rearrangement links TRBV10-3 to TRBJ1-1, with 8 bases matching TRBD1. Germline V gene sequence: CDR1 ENHRY, CDR2 SYGVKD. The V segment lost 4 bases and the J segment 3 bases; nucleotides outside the gene matches: 10. The CDR3 length is 16 residues. The CDR3 here is CAISGFRQGTDTEAFF. Here the CDR3 DNA reads TGTGCCATCAGTGGGTTCAGACAGGGGACCGACACTGAAGCTTTCTTT.

J is TRBJ2-1 and V is TRBV5-1, with 9 bases that match TRBD2. V lost 0 bases to trimming and J lost 5 bases; unmatched junction nucleotides: 6. CDR1 SGHRS and CDR2 YFSETQ come from the germline V gene. This CDR3 spans 16 amino acids. CDR3 in DNA: TGCGCCAGCAGCTTGGCCGGCGGGGGGGCCGACAATGAGCAGTTCTTC. Its translation: CASSLAGGGADNEQFF.

This clonotype came up a few times. The chain combines TRBV5-1 with TRBJ1-1; possibly TRBD1 for D (6 bases). This CDR3 region has 13 residues. Germline V gene lookup returns CDR1 SGHRS and CDR2 YFSETQ. V lost 1 base to trimming and J lost 10 bases, with 14 bases between them. Written as DNA, the CDR3 is TGCGCCAGCAGCTTGAACAGGGAAGGTGTAGCTTTCTTT. It specifies CASSLNREGVAFF.

The chain carries TRBV20-1 and TRBJ1-2; D not certain. Per the germline V gene, CDR1 is DFQATT and CDR2 is SNEGSKA (reference sequence). The CDR3 spans 12 residues. The V and J ends lost 3 bases and 2 bases respectively, with 7 bases between them. The CDR3 nucleotides are TGCAGTGCTAGTACCGGGAACTATGGCTACACCTTC. Translating gives CSASTGNYGYTF.

The CDR3 sequence is CASSLANTIYF. CDR3 DNA: TGTGCCAGCAGCTTAGCCAACACCATATATTTT. This chain links TRBV7-9 with TRBJ1-3, with D unresolved. This CDR3 has 11 residues. Deletions cut 0 bases from V and 7 bases from J, with 1 base between. Looked up from germline, CDR1 is SEHNR and CDR2 is FQNEAQ (reference sequence).

The chain employs TRBV9 and TRBJ2-6, with TRBD1 identical over 8 bases. Germline assignment: CDR1 SGDLS and CDR2 YYNGEE. V dropped 0 bases and J dropped 0; count of bases not matched to a gene: 8. The CDR3 length is 19 residues. The chain's CDR3 is CASSVVTGAMSSGANVLTF. CDR3 sequence (DNA): TGTGCCAGCAGCGTAGTGACAGGGGCTATGAGCTCTGGGGCCAACGTCCTGACTTTC. Full variable domain (missing parts from reference TRBV9 and TRBJ2-6): DSGVTQTPKHLITATGQRVTLRCSPRSGDLSVYWYQQSLDQGLQFLIQYYNGEERAKGNILERFSAQQFPDLHSELNLSSLELGDSALYFCASSVVTGAMSSGANVLTFGAGSRLTVL.

The J gene is TRBJ1-5, the V gene TRBV10-2; 9 bases agree with TRBD1. CDR3 length: 14 amino acids. The germline gives CDR1 WSHSY, CDR2 SAAADI. V was pared by 3 bases and J by 4 bases, with 1 base of the junction left unmatched. The CDR3 DNA is TGCGCCAGCAGTGAAGGGACAGGGAATCAGCCCCAGCATTTT. Its protein is CASSEGTGNQPQHF.

This clonotype turned up a few times. This chain connects TRBV7-2 to TRBJ2-2; tentatively, D is TRBD1 or TRBD2 (7 bases each). The V and J ends lost 5 bases and 7 bases respectively, with 17 bases between them. CDR3 length: 15 residues. Germline V CDR1 and CDR2: SGHTA, FQGNSA. The CDR3 protein is CASSERSGGGGELFF. The CDR3 DNA follows: TGTGCCAGCAGCGAACGATCAGGGGGGGGCGGGGAGCTGTTTTTT.

The chain's CDR3 is CASRPLRGAVDTQYF. The CDR3 coding sequence is TGTGCCAGCAGACCCCTGCGGGGGGCGGTAGATACGCAGTATTTT. J is TRBJ2-3 and V is TRBV12-3 or TRBV12-4, with 8 nucleotides matching TRBD2. This CDR3 has 15 residues. The junction had 10 bases not matched to a gene; V was cut back by 6 bases and J by 5 bases.

This clonotype was seen a few times. V gene TRBV12-3 or TRBV12-4 combines with J gene TRBJ2-1, with 9 positions matching TRBD2. V was clipped by 1 base and J by 7 bases; unmatched bases: 5. The CDR3 runs 15 residues. CDR3 protein: CASSLGLAGTNEQFF. The CDR3 nucleotides are TGTGCCAGCAGTTTAGGTCTAGCGGGGACAAATGAGCAGTTCTTC.

CDR3 sequence (DNA): TGTGCCAGCAGCTTTAGACCGGCGGCCAAAAACATTCAGTACTTC. The encoded protein is CASSFRPAAKNIQYF. The chain uses TRBV7-9 and TRBJ2-4; D not certain. Germline CDR1 SEHNR, CDR2 FQNEAQ (reference sequence). This CDR3 has 15 amino acids. V was clipped by 3 bases and J by 1 base, with 10 bases between them.

The sample holds one count of this clonotype. The chain employs TRBV27 and TRBJ2-7; 9 positions match TRBD2. TRBJ2-5 matches the DNA end more closely, so the J call is doubtful. The CDR3 is 16 residues long. Germline CDR1 and CDR2: MNHEY and SMNVEV (reference sequence). The CDR3 region is CASSLWSSGVRGTQYF. In nucleotides, the CDR3 is TGTGCCAGCAGTTTATGGTCTAGCGGGGTTAGGGGGACCCAGTACTTC.

CDR3 amino acids: CASRTVGGNEQFF. The CDR3 DNA sequence: TGTGCCAGCCGAACCGTAGGTGGAAATGAGCAGTTCTTC. This rearrangement joins TRBV12-3 or TRBV12-4 to TRBJ2-1; D is unclear. With 8 bases removed from V and 7 bases from J, the gap between germline ends came to 15 bases. The length of the CDR3 is 13 residues.

This sequence joins TRBV30 and TRBJ2-5, with TRBD2 matching over 13 bases. From germline, CDR1 is GTSNPN and CDR2 SVGIG (reference sequence). V shed 1 base, J shed 0 bases, and the junction held 8 bases outside the gene matches. The CDR3 covers 18 residues. CDR3 nucleotides: TGTGCCTGGAGTGGGCCGGGACTAGCGGGATTGTACCAAGAGACCCAGTACTTC. Translated: CAWSGPGLAGLYQETQYF.

This clonotype has a count of ten or more. V is TRBV20-1 and J is TRBJ2-5, with D uncertain. The germline gives CDR1 DFQATT, CDR2 SNEGSKA (reference sequence). The germline V and J ends were trimmed by 1 base and 0 bases, with 6 bases remaining between them. There are 13 residues in the CDR3. This CDR3 is CSARGRDQETQYF. CDR3 sequence (DNA): TGCAGTGCTAGAGGACGAGACCAAGAGACCCAGTACTTC.

Only one count was recorded for this clonotype. This chain links TRBV18 with TRBJ2-4; 9 bases agree with TRBD1. Looked up from germline, CDR1 is KGHSH and CDR2 is LQKENI. The CDR3 totals 16 residues. Trimming removed 3 bases from V and 13 bases from J; junction bases left unmatched: 16. The chain's CDR3 is CASSPGQGLRSYVQYF. CDR3 nucleotides: TGTGCCAGCTCACCGGGACAGGGACTACGGAGCTACGTGCAGTACTTC.

The V gene is TRBV2, the J gene TRBJ1-6; weak D call: TRBD1 (5 bases). The V gene lost 6 bases and the J gene lost 10 bases, with 16 bases spanning the gap. Germline V gene lookup returns CDR1 SNHLY and CDR2 FYNNEI. The CDR3 totals 14 residues. In DNA, the CDR3 is TGTGCCAGCAGGCCCCAGGGAAAAGGATCACCCCTCCACTTT. Translated, it gives CASRPQGKGSPLHF.

This clonotype showed up just a few times. V usage is TRBV13 and J usage is TRBJ2-7; 9 nucleotides match TRBD1. J lost 4 bases, V lost 0 bases, and 4 bases had no gene match. The germline CDR1 and CDR2 sequences are PRHDT and FYEKMQ (reference sequence). This CDR3 contains 15 residues. This CDR3 reads CASSLGTGGAYEQYF. CDR3 nucleotide sequence: TGTGCCAGCAGCTTAGGTACAGGGGGCGCTTACGAGCAGTACTTC.

The chain uses TRBV7-2 and TRBJ2-5; 8 bases are a match to TRBD1. The CDR3 is 12 amino acids. J gave up 11 bases and V 6 bases, and 8 bases lay outside the gene matches. Germline V lookup: CDR1 SGHTA, CDR2 FQGNSA. Here the CDR3 reads CASRSGGNEQYF. CDR3 nucleotides: TGTGCCAGCAGGTCAGGGGGCAATGAGCAGTACTTC.

CDR3 bases: TGTGCCAGCAGTTTGGAACAGGGAGGCACATATGCGCAGTATTTT. Amino acids: CASSLEQGGTYAQYF. The chain is built from TRBV12-3 or TRBV12-4 and TRBJ2-3; perhaps D is TRBD1 or TRBD2 (6 bases each). The CDR3 sequence is 15 residues long. V lost 3 bases, J lost 10 bases, and 20 bases lay in between.

The rearrangement links TRBV6-2 or TRBV6-3 to TRBJ1-2; 12 bases align to TRBD1. CDR1 and CDR2 (germline): MNHEY, SVGEGT. The CDR3 contains 18 residues. V was pared by 6 bases and J by 3 bases, with 14 bases of the junction left unmatched. The CDR3 region is CASSPGTGGLFRDYGYTF. The CDR3 DNA reads as TGTGCCAGCAGCCCAGGGACAGGGGGCTTATTTCGGGACTATGGCTACACCTTC.

The chain joins TRBV5-1 to TRBJ2-1; 11 bases map to TRBD2. Per germline, CDR1 SGHRS and CDR2 YFSETQ. The CDR3 contains 16 residues. Losses at the gene ends were 7 bases for V and 8 bases for J; bases not matched to a gene: 14. CDR3 coding DNA: TGCGCCAGCCGTACATTAGCGGGGGGGCCCGGGGATGAGCAGTTCTTC. Its protein is CASRTLAGGPGDEQFF.

This clonotype was seen only a few times. This chain joins TRBV29-1 and TRBJ1-2, with a weak D call TRBD1 (6 bases). The V gene lost 4 bases and the J gene lost 4 bases, with 10 bases spanning the gap. CDR1 SQVTM and CDR2 ANQGSEA come from the germline V gene. The CDR3 is 12 amino acids. This chain's CDR3 is CSVVGGVYGYTF. The CDR3 DNA reads TGCAGCGTTGTAGGGGGTGTCTATGGCTACACCTTC.

This sequence joins TRBV7-9 and TRBJ2-1; 8 bases map to TRBD1. Per the germline V gene, CDR1 is SEHNR and CDR2 is FQNEAQ (reference sequence). This CDR3 is built from 15 residues. J lost 6 bases, V lost 5 bases, and 9 bases had no gene match. CDR3: CASSMAGTGRNEQFF. The CDR3 nucleotides read TGTGCCAGCAGCATGGCTGGGACAGGACGCAATGAGCAGTTCTTC.

V and J are TRBV20-1 and TRBJ2-3; D may be TRBD2 (5 bases). With 0 bases removed from V and 1 base from J, the gap between germline ends came to 8 bases. The CDR3 spans 14 residues. Germline V gene data show CDR1 as DFQATT and CDR2 as SNEGSKA (reference sequence). CDR3 sequence (DNA): TGCAGTGCTAGAGATGTGCGGGGCACAGATACGCAGTATTTT. Encoded protein: CSARDVRGTDTQYF.

The chain is built from TRBV11-2 and TRBJ2-4; 7 nucleotides agree with TRBD1. The CDR3 extends over 16 amino acids. The ends lost 5 bases at V and 4 bases at J; junction bases unmatched: 11. In germline, CDR1 is SGHAT, CDR2 FQNNGV. The CDR3 sequence is CASSPDRVVVKNIQYF. The CDR3 region has the DNA TGTGCCAGCAGCCCCGACAGGGTGGTAGTAAAAAACATTCAGTACTTC.

This clonotype has only a few counts. V and J are TRBV2 and TRBJ1-2; D is unresolved. Germline V gene sequence: CDR1 SNHLY, CDR2 FYNNEI. The CDR3 loop spans 14 amino acids. V gave up 3 bases and J gave up 8 bases, with 16 bases separating them. CDR3 sequence (DNA): TGTGCCAGCAGTGATATTCGAGCAGGAAAGGGCTACACCTTC. Translating it yields CASSDIRAGKGYTF. Using reference TRBV2 and TRBJ1-2 for the parts outside the CDR3, the full variable domain is EPEVTQTPSHQVTQMGQEVILRCVPISNHLYFYWYRQILGQKVEFLVSFYNNEISEKSEIFDDQFSVERPDGSNFTLKIRSTKLEDSAMYFCASSDIRAGKGYTFGSGTRLTVV.

The chain couples TRBV12-3 or TRBV12-4 to TRBJ2-2, with TRBD1 identical over 7 bases. The CDR3 sequence is 12 residues long. The V and J ends lost 4 bases and 13 bases, in that order; junction bases with no gene match: 6. CDR3: CASSYHRGRLFF. CDR3 nucleotides: TGTGCCAGCAGTTATCACAGGGGTCGGCTGTTTTTT.